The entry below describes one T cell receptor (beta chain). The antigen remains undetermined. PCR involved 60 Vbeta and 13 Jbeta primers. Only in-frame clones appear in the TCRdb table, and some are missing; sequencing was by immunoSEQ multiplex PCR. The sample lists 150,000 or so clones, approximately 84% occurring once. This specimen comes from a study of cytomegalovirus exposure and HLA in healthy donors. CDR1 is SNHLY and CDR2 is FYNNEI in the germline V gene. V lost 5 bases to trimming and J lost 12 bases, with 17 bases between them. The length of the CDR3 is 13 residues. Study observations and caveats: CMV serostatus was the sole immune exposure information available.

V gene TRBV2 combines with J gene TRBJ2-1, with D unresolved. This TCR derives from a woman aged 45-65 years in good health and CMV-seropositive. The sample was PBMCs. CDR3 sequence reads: CASSPGPVLGQFF. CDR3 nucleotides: TGTGCCAGCAGTCCGGGTCCAGTCTTAGGGCAGTTCTTC. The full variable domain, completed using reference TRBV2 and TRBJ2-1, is EPEVTQTPSHQVTQMGQEVILRCVPISNHLYFYWYRQILGQKVEFLVSFYNNEISEKSEIFDDQFSVERPDGSNFTLKIRSTKLEDSAMYFCASSPGPVLGQFFGPGTRLTVL.